Below, 5 T cell receptor beta chains from the same sample are listed, as sequenced in a study of T cells in Graves' hyperthyroidism and ophthalmopathy. The TCR beta CDR3 regions underwent amplification using RNA transcripts as the source. When the TCR CDR3 underwent first-round RT-PCR, the HTBI primer set was used. TCRdb called the multiplex PCR reads again in MiXCR, with one record for every CDR3 protein. The table has approximately 520,000 distinct CDR3 sequences, approximately 25% seen once. The sequencing input was blood. The receptors here all came from a woman in her 30s with Graves' ophthalmopathy.

This clonotype appeared a few times. CDR3 in amino acids: CASSPGQGVLETQYF. DNA of the CDR3: TGTGCCAGCAGTCCGGGACAGGGGGTTTTAGAGACCCAGTACTTC. The rearrangement joins TRBV12-3 or TRBV12-4 to TRBJ2-5; TRBD1 aligns across 11 bases. V trimming: 5 bases; J trimming: 4 bases; junction bases outside the gene matches: 6. CDR3 length: 15 amino acids.

This clonotype was observed many times. The chain is built from TRBV2 and TRBJ1-1, with TRBD1 matching 7 bases. J gave up 0 bases and V 4 bases, and 2 bases lay outside the gene matches. Germline assignment: CDR1 SNHLY and CDR2 FYNNEI. This CDR3 has 14 amino acids. This CDR3 reads CASSGDSMNTEAFF. For the CDR3, the DNA is TGTGCCAGCAGTGGGGACAGTATGAACACTGAAGCTTTCTTT.

This clonotype was seen a few times. The chain carries TRBV7-2 and TRBJ2-7; 12 bases agree with TRBD2. CDR3 length equals 15 residues. J was trimmed by 3 bases and V by 3 bases; bases with no gene match: 3. Germline CDR1 is SGHTA and CDR2 is FQGNSA. The chain's CDR3 is CASSFGTSGFYEQYF. In nucleotides, the CDR3 is TGTGCCAGCAGCTTCGGGACTAGCGGGTTCTACGAGCAGTACTTC.

This clonotype has more than one count but fewer than ten. V is TRBV28 and J is TRBJ2-5; a possible D gene is TRBD1 (6 bases). This CDR3 has 14 residues. Germline V gene sequence: CDR1 MDHEN, CDR2 SYDVKM. Trimming removed 5 bases at V and 4 bases at J, with 14 bases between. The CDR3 sequence: CASSMSGVGETQYF. The CDR3 DNA reads as TGTGCCAGCAGTATGTCAGGGGTTGGAGAGACCCAGTACTTC.

This clonotype was seen repeatedly, ten times or more. The chain combines TRBV11-2 with TRBJ2-5; D is ambiguous. Looked up from germline, CDR1 is SGHAT and CDR2 is FQNNGV. The ends were cut back, 2 bases at V and 4 bases at J, with 2 bases in the middle. The CDR3 runs 11 residues. CDR3 protein: CASSLLETQYF. CDR3 sequence (DNA): TGTGCCAGCAGCTTATTAGAGACCCAGTACTTC.